This T cell receptor beta chain originates from a study of identical twins. Study findings and constraints: Cord blood's abundant beta clonotypes had fewer insertions, unlike memory repertoires. Conclusions rested on cross-sectional statistics rather than following the same donors. Beta out-of-frame sequences showed weaker excess sharing between twins.

TCRdb ran MiXCR on the 5' RACE reads and lists one entry per CDR3 protein. The table shows 400,000 to 550,000 distinct CDR3 sequences, with 14% occurring only once. The V gene lost 4 bases and the J gene lost 5 bases, with 20 bases spanning the gap. The CDR3 runs 16 residues. Germline CDR1 and CDR2: LGHNA and YNFKEQ. This clonotype has ten or more counts. Its cognate antigen is unknown. These data are also associated with another study on yellow fever vaccine responses in identical twins.

The receptor was derived from a woman aged 18-30 years in good health. The chain joins TRBV4-2 to TRBJ1-1; D is possibly TRBD1 (6 bases). The sample was CD4+ T cells sorted from blood. The CDR3 DNA is TGTGCCAGCAGCCGGCGGCCGACGGGGGCAGATACTGAAGCTTTCTTT. Its translation is CASSRRPTGADTEAFF.